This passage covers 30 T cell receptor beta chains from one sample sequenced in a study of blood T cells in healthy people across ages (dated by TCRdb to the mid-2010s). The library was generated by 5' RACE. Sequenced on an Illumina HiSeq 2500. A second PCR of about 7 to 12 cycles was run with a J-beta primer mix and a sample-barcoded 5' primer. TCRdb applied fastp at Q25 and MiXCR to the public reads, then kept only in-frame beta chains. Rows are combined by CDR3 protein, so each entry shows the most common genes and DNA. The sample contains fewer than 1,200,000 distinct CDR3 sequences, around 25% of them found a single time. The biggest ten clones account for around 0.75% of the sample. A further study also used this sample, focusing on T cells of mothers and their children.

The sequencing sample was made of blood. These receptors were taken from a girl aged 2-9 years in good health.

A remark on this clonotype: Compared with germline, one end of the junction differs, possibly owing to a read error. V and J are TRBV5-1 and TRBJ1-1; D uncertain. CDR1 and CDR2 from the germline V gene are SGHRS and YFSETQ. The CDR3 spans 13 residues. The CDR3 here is CASSLSLNTEASF. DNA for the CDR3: TGCGCCAGCAGCTTGTCGTTGAACACTGAAGCTTCCTTT.

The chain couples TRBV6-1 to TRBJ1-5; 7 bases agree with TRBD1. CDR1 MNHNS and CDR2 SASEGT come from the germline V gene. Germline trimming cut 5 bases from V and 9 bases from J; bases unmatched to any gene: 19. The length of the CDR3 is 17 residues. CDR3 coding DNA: TGTGCCAGCAGTATGTGGGAAACAGGGGAAAAGGATCGGCCCCAGCATTTT. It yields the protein CASSMWETGEKDRPQHF.

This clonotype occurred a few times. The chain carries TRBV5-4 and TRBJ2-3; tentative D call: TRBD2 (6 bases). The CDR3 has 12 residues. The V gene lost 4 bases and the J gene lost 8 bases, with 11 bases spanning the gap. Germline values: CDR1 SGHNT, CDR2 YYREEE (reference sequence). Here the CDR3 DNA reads TGTGCCAGCAGCCTACGGGAGACTACGCAGTATTTT. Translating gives CASSLRETTQYF.

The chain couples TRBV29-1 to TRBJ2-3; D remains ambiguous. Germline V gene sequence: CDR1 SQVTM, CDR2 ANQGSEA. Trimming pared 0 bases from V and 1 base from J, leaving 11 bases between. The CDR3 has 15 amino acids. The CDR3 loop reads CSVEDYQLGTDTQYF. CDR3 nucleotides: TGCAGCGTTGAAGATTACCAGTTAGGCACAGATACGCAGTATTTT.

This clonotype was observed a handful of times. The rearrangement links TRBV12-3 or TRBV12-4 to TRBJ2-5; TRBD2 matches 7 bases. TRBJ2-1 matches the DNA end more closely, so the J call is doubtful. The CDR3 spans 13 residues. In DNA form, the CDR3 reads TGTGCCAGCAGTTTTTCGGGGGGCAATGAGCAGTTCTTC. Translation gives CASSFSGGNEQFF.

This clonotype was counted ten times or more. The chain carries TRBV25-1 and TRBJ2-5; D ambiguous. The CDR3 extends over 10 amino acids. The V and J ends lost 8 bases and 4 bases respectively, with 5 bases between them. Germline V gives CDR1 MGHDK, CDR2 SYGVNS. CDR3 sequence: CASERETQYF. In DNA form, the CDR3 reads TGTGCCAGCGAGCGAGAGACCCAGTACTTC.

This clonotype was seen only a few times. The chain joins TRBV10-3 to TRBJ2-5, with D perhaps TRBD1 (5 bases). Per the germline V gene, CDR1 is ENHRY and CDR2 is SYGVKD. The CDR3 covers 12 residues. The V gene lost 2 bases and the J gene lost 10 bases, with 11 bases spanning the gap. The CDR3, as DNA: TGTGCCATCAGTGAGGCTAAAGGGGTCCAGTACTTC. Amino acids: CAISEAKGVQYF.

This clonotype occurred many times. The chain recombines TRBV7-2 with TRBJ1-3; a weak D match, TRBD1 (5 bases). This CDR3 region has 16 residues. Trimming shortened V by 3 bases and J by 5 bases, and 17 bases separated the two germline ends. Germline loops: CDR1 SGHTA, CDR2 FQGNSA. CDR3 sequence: CASSFPQGDSRNTIYF. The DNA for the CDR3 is TGTGCCAGCAGCTTTCCCCAAGGCGACAGTCGAAACACCATATATTTT.

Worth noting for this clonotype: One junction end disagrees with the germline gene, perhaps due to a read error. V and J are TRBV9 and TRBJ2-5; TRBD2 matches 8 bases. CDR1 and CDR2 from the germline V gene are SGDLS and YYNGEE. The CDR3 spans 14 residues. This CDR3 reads CASSQAGEEETQYF. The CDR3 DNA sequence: TGTGCCAGCAGTCAAGCGGGGGAGGAAGAGACCCAGTATTTC.

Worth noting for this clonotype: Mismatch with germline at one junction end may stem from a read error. CDR3 region: CASTSGSSFNEQFF. For the CDR3, the DNA is TGTGCCAGCACAAGCGGGAGCTCCTTCAATGAGCAGTTCTTC. The V and J genes are TRBV28 and TRBJ2-1; 8 bases align to TRBD2. Germline V lookup: CDR1 MDHEN, CDR2 SYDVKM. The CDR3 has 14 residues. The entire variable domain, with the rest obtained from reference TRBV28 and TRBJ2-1, is as follows: DVKVTQSSRYLVKRTGEKVFLECVQDMDHENMFWYRQDPGLGLRLIYFSYDVKMKEKGDIPEGYSVSREKKERFSLILESASTNQTSMYLCASTSGSSFNEQFFGPGTRLTVL.

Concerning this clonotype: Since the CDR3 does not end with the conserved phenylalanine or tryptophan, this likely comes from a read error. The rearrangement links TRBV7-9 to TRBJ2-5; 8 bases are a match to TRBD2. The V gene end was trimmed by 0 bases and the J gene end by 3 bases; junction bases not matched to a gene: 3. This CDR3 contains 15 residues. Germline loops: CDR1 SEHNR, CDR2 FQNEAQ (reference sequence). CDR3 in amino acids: CASSLAGTREETQYS. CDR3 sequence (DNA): TGTGCCAGCAGCTTAGCCGGGACTAGAGAAGAGACCCAGTACTCC.

CDR3 coding DNA: TGCAGTGCTAGAGCGACCTTCCCGGGCTCCTACGAGCAGTACTTC. Translated: CSARATFPGSYEQYF. The chain has TRBV20-1 and TRBJ2-7; no reliable D call. Deletions cut 1 base from V and 0 bases from J, with 13 bases between. Per germline, CDR1 DFQATT and CDR2 SNEGSKA (reference sequence). The CDR3 has 15 amino acids.

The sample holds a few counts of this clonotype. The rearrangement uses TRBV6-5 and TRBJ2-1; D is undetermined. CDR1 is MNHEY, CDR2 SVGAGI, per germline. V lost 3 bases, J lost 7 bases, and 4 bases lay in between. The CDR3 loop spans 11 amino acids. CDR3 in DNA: TGTGCCAGCAGTTATCATAATGAGCAGTTCTTC. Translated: CASSYHNEQFF.

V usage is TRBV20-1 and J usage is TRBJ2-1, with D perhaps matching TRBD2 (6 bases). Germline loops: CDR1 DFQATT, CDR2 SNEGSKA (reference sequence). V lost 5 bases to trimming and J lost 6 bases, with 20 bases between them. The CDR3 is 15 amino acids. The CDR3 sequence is CSALPLGSLINEQFF. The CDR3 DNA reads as TGCAGTGCTCTCCCTCTCGGGAGTCTGATCAATGAGCAGTTCTTC.

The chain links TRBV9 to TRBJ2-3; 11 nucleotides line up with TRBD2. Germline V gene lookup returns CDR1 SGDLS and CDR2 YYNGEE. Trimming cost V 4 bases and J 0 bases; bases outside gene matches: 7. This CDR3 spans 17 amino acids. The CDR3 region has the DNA TGTGCCAGCAGCCCCTCCCTAGCGGGGGGCAGCACAGATACGCAGTATTTT. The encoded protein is CASSPSLAGGSTDTQYF.

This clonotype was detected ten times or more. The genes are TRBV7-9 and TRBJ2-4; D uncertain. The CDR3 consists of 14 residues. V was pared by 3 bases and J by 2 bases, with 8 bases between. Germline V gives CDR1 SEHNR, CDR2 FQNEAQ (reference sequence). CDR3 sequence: CASSFTDSKNIQYF. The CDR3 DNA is TGTGCCAGCAGCTTTACAGATTCCAAAAACATTCAGTACTTC.

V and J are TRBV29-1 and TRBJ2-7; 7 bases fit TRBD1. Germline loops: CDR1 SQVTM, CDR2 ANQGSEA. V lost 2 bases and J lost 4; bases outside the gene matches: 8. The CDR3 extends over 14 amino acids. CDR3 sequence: CSVEIRDSAYEQYF. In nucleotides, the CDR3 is TGCAGCGTTGAAATCCGGGACAGTGCATACGAGCAGTACTTC.

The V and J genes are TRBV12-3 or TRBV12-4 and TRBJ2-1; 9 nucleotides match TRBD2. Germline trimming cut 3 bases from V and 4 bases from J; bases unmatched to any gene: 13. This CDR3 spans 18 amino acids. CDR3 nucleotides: TGTGCCAGCAGTTTCATGTCGGGGAGGACTAGCGCTTACAATGAGCAGTTCTTC. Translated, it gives CASSFMSGRTSAYNEQFF.

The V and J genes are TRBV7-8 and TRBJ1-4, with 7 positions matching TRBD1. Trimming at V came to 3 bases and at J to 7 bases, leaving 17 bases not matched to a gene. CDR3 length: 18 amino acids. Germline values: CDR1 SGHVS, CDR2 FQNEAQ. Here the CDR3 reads CASSLWRTGAERGEKLFF. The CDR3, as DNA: TGTGCCAGCAGCTTGTGGCGGACAGGAGCGGAGCGGGGTGAAAAACTGTTTTTT.

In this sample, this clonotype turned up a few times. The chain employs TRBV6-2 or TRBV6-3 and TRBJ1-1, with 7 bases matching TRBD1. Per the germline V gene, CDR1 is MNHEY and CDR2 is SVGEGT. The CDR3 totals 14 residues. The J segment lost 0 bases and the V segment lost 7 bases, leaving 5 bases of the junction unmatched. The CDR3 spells CASITTGLNTEAFF. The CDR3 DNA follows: TGTGCCAGCATCACGACAGGGCTGAACACTGAAGCTTTCTTT.

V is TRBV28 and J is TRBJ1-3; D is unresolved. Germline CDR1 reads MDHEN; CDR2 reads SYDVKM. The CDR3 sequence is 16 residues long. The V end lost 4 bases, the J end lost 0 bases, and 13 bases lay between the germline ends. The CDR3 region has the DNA TGTGCCAGCAGTTCCCCCAATGTTCACTCTGGAAACACCATATATTTT. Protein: CASSSPNVHSGNTIYF.

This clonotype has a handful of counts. The CDR3 coding sequence is TGCAGTGCCACTAGCCCAGAGGTGGCCAAAAACATTCAGTACTTC. Amino acid sequence: CSATSPEVAKNIQYF. The rearrangement uses TRBV20-1 and TRBJ2-4, with D perhaps matching TRBD2 (6 bases). V was clipped by 6 bases and J by 1 base, with 16 bases between them. Germline loops: CDR1 DFQATT, CDR2 SNEGSKA (reference sequence). The CDR3 runs 15 residues.

The CDR3 DNA follows: TGTGCCAGCAGTTTATTCGGACAGGCGCCTTACGAGCAGTACTTC. This encodes CASSLFGQAPYEQYF. The gene calls are TRBV28 and TRBJ2-7; 7 nucleotides agree with TRBD1. Germline trimming cut 1 base from V and 4 bases from J; bases unmatched to any gene: 7. CDR3 length: 15 residues. The V gene's germline CDR1 is MDHEN and CDR2 SYDVKM.

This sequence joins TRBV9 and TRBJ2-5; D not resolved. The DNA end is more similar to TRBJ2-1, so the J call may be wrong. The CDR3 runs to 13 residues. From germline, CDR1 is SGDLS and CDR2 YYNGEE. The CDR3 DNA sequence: TGTGCCAGCAGCGGCTCGTACAGAAATGAGCAGTTCTTC. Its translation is CASSGSYRNEQFF.

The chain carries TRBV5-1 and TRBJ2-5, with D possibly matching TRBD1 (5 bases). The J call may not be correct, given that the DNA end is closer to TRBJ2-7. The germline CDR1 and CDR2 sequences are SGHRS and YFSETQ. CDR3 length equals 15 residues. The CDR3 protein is CASSLAAGKGYEQYF. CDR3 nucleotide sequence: TGCGCCAGCAGCTTGGCGGCAGGGAAGGGTTACGAGCAGTACTTC.

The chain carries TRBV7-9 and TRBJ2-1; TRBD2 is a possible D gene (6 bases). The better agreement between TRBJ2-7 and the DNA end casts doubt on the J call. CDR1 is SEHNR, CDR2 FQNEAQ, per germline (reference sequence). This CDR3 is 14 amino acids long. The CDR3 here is CASSSNHDGSSQYF. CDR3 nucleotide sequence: TGTGCCAGCAGCTCGAACCATGACGGGAGTTCGCAGTACTTC.

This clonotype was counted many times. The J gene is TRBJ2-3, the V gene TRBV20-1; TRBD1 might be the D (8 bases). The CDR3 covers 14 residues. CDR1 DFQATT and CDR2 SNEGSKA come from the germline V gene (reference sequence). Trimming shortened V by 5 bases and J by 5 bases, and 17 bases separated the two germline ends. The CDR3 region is CSAFGTGLGDTQYF. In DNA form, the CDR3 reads TGCAGTGCTTTTGGGACAGGACTAGGAGATACGCAGTATTTT.

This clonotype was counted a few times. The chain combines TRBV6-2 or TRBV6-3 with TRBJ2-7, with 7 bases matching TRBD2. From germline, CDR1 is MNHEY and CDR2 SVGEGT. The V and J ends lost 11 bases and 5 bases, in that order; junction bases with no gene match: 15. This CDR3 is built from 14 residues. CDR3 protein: CASEIAGSKDEQYF. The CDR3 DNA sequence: TGTGCCTCCGAGATAGCGGGTAGTAAGGACGAGCAGTACTTC.

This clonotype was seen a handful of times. The CDR3 here is CSVEDLGKGLTDTQYF. The DNA of the CDR3 is TGCAGCGTTGAAGATTTAGGTAAAGGCCTCACAGATACGCAGTATTTT. The chain uses TRBV29-1 and TRBJ2-3; D is unresolved. Germline CDR1 SQVTM, CDR2 ANQGSEA. Trimming pared 0 bases from V and 2 bases from J, leaving 15 bases between. The CDR3 is 16 amino acids.

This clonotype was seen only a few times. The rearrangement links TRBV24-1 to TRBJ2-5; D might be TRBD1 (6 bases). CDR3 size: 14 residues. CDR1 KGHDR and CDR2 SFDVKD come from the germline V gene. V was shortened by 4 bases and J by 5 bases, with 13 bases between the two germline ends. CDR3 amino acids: CATSERTELETQYF. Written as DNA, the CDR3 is TGTGCCACCAGTGAGAGGACAGAATTGGAGACCCAGTACTTC.